This T cell receptor (beta chain) was recorded in a study of T cells in localized non-small cell lung cancer. Per germline, CDR1 SGHRS and CDR2 YFSETQ. V lost 4 bases and J 6 bases, leaving 11 bases between the germline ends. The CDR3 runs 14 residues. Only in-frame clones appear in the TCRdb table, and some are missing; sequencing was by immunoSEQ multiplex PCR. Among around 94,000 clones listed, around 90% were seen once. The chain employs TRBV5-1 and TRBJ1-6; a weak D match, TRBD1 (6 bases). This receptor was identified in a man between 40 and 70 years old with stage I squamous cell lung carcinoma. The source was peripheral blood, collected before any cancer treatment. The CDR3 spells CASSLQGSNSPLHF. The CDR3 bases are TGCGCCAGCAGCCTACAGGGTAGTAATTCACCCCTCCACTTT.